The entry that follows covers one T cell receptor (beta chain) sequence. Antigen: not known. V shed 4 bases and J 1 base; nucleotides not matched to a gene: 5. Germline CDR1 is SGHNT and CDR2 is YENEEA. This CDR3 spans 15 amino acids. Measured with immunoSEQ multiplex PCR; TCRdb has only the in-frame clones, and not every one. The sample lists 95,000 to 150,000 clones, around 91% occurring once. The sample belongs to a study of T cell responses to AZD1222 COVID-19 vaccine. Study-level results: Seropositive status at baseline applied to only a handful of AZD1222 recipients.

The clonotype comes from an adult in good health. The material sequenced was peripheral blood, taken on day 0 of MenACWY control vaccination. J is TRBJ1-1 and V is TRBV11-3, with TRBD1 matching 8 bases. The CDR3, as DNA: TGTGCCAGCAGCTCTCGGACAGGGACGAACACTGAAGCTTTCTTT. Translation: CASSSRTGTNTEAFF.